These T cell receptor beta chains were read from a single sample in a study of cytomegalovirus exposure and HLA in healthy donors. Produced via immunoSEQ multiplex PCR; TCRdb's table is partial and in-frame only. Among over 150,000 clones listed, approximately 80% were seen once. Sequencing input: PBMCs. Receptor source: a woman aged 30 to 39 in good health and CMV-seropositive. The conserved cysteine and the conserved F or W are not part of the CDR3 here.

CDR3aa | v_gene
ASSSYPLTSGRANEQF | TRBV5-1
ASMKTGNTEAF | TRBV19
ASSLAYGSRAAPSTDTQY | TRBV7-2
ASSQDFRYTEAF | TRBV4-1
ASSRGINEQF | TRBV11-2
ASSLSLLGETQY | TRBV27
ASSSEHPNEQF | TRBV5-1
ASNPSVNTGELF | TRBV7-2
ASRRTGHSYEQY | TRBV6-5
AIREQGYGEGYT | TRBV6-1
ASSVTDTQY | TRBV2
ASMVPSRTYEQY | TRBV2
ASSPPTGVTYEQY | TRBV18
ASSRAQGSYEQY | TRBV4-1
ASSPTNRPPRDEQF | TRBV28
ASSQGQGNIQY | TRBV18
ASSHTSDPPTDTQY | TRBV4-1
SAFGGRDARADTQY | TRBV29-1
ATSSSEETQY | TRBV15
ASSYRDTTYEQY | TRBV6-5
SVASGGAKNIQY | TRBV29-1
ASSWALGNNEQF | TRBV6-1
ASSQQVGRQF | TRBV16
ASSSHGRAAYNEQF | TRBV28
AWTRGKVARSNYGYT | TRBV30
ASTGTGESGYT | TRBV27
ASRVQGADYEQY | TRBV28
ASSPVSQGQNGYT | TRBV18
ASSRFEDQPQH | TRBV27
ASSRGDRDRGYT | TRBV5-4
ASSSLAGASEQF | TRBV6-5
ASSLVGTYEQY | TRBV5-4
ASSLAGVGHSSYEQY | TRBV5-1
ASSPNSWEQF | TRBV6-1
ASSDGLAGGRYEQY | TRBV6-1
ASSPGGGAGGYT | TRBV9
ASSPYSNQPQH | TRBV7-6
ASRIAGGYNSYEQY | TRBV27
ASSTGQGHTYEQY | TRBV5-1
ASSEKVAGHEQY | TRBV2
ATGIGTSLEQF | TRBV15
ASSGDRGRRETQY | TRBV5-4
ASSSIGGAEQY | TRBV7-9
ASSEPLTYEQY | TRBV6-1
ASSLGTANTEAF | TRBV5-4
ASSLQVSGNTIY | TRBV28
ASTITGADNYGYT | TRBV2
ASSLHMGGREETQY | TRBV5-1
ASSQYGGLGPGYT | TRBV16
ASRRQGNQNTIY | TRBV2
ASSENRTADGYT | TRBV10-1